Below, 32 T cell receptor beta chains from the same sample are listed, as sequenced in a study of monozygotic twins with inflammatory bowel disease. TCRdb reprocessed the 5' RACE reads; each CDR3 protein has one entry and no DNA is given. The repertoire table contains approximately 160,000 distinct CDR3 sequences. The sample consisted of blood. These TCRs come from a human donor with ulcerative colitis or Crohn's disease, or a healthy co-twin of an affected twin (not recorded which).

The V gene is TRBV20-1, the J gene TRBJ2-5; with no DNA, the TCRdb D assignment of TRBD2 cannot be verified. Looked up from germline, CDR1 is DFQATT and CDR2 is SNEGSKA (reference sequence). The CDR3 covers 12 residues. CDR3 region: CSISGGVETQYF.

V is TRBV7-2 and J is TRBJ2-7; TCRdb reports TRBD1, a call that lacks DNA to check it against. Germline-derived CDR1 and CDR2 are SGHTA and FQGNSA. The CDR3 is 15 amino acids. The CDR3 sequence is CASSPTGVGSYEQYF. Together with reference TRBV7-2 and TRBJ2-7, the CDR3 gives the full variable domain: GAGVSQSPSNKVTEKGKDVELRCDPISGHTALYWYRQSLGQGLEFLIYFQGNSAPDKSGLPSDRFSAERTGGSVSTLTIQRTQQEDSAVYLCASSPTGVGSYEQYFGPGTRLTVT.

The rearrangement uses TRBV6-5 and TRBJ1-2. The CDR3 totals 13 residues. Germline loops: CDR1 MNHEY, CDR2 SVGAGI. The chain's CDR3 is CASSYGGSYGYTF.

The chain's CDR3 is CASSLGGLAGAETQYF. The J gene is TRBJ2-5, the V gene TRBV5-1; TCRdb outputs TRBD2, but without DNA this stays unchecked. Germline V gives CDR1 SGHRS, CDR2 YFSETQ. The CDR3 spans 16 residues.

This rearrangement joins TRBV14 to TRBJ2-6; TCRdb gives TRBD2 as the D gene, but with no DNA this cannot be confirmed. The CDR3 has 19 residues. CDR1 and CDR2 from the germline V gene are SGHDN and FVKESK. The CDR3 is CASSQVAGNLVSGANVLTF.

The chain couples TRBV9 to TRBJ1-2; the TCRdb call, TRBD1, lacks DNA for checking. CDR1 is SGDLS, CDR2 YYNGEE, per germline. The CDR3 extends over 14 amino acids. CDR3 in amino acids: CASSVGQGSYGYTF.

The chain carries TRBV20-1 and TRBJ2-1; TCRdb reports TRBD1, a call that lacks DNA to check it against. Germline V gene lookup returns CDR1 DFQATT and CDR2 SNEGSKA (reference sequence). CDR3 length: 13 amino acids. CDR3 sequence reads: CSARDSRTHEQFF.

The V gene is TRBV10-3, the J gene TRBJ1-5. The length of the CDR3 is 14 residues. The germline gives CDR1 ENHRY, CDR2 SYGVKD. This CDR3 reads CAIGGGASNQPQHF.

The chain links TRBV2 to TRBJ1-4; TCRdb's assignment of TRBD1 cannot be checked, as there is no DNA. Germline CDR1 and CDR2: SNHLY and FYNNEI. The CDR3 extends over 13 amino acids. This chain's CDR3 is CASTGTGREKLFF.

This chain uses TRBV5-4 with TRBJ2-1. The CDR3 is 15 amino acids. CDR1 SGHNT and CDR2 YYREEE come from the germline V gene (reference sequence). This chain's CDR3 is CASSFYGAPSNEQFF.

The chain combines TRBV7-9 with TRBJ2-1. In germline, CDR1 is SEHNR, CDR2 FQNEAQ (reference sequence). The length of the CDR3 is 14 residues. The CDR3: CASSLAALGNEQFF.

V is TRBV4-1 and J is TRBJ2-1; the TCRdb call, TRBD2, lacks DNA for checking. There are 17 residues in the CDR3. Germline V gene data show CDR1 as MGHRA and CDR2 as YSYEKL. The CDR3 is CASSQGSPGLEGDEQFF.

The chain has TRBV24-1 and TRBJ1-5. Germline V gene lookup returns CDR1 KGHDR and CDR2 SFDVKD. The CDR3 runs 11 residues. The CDR3: CATSDSQRQHF.

The chain couples TRBV5-1 to TRBJ1-6. The CDR3 extends over 14 amino acids. CDR1 is SGHRS, CDR2 YFSETQ, per germline. CDR3 in amino acids: CASSWDGGNSPLHF.

The chain is built from TRBV7-9 and TRBJ1-1; checking the TCRdb D call of TRBD1 is not possible without DNA. This CDR3 has 15 amino acids. Germline V gives CDR1 SEHNR, CDR2 FQNEAQ (reference sequence). Here the CDR3 reads CASSSTGQGDTEAFF.

The chain links TRBV15 to TRBJ2-1; TCRdb names TRBD1, which stays unverified in the absence of DNA. Germline V gene sequence: CDR1 LNHNV, CDR2 YYDKDF (reference sequence). This CDR3 has 12 amino acids. CDR3 residues: CATRETGDEQFF. Complete variable domain (other parts from reference TRBV15 and TRBJ2-1): DAMVIQNPRYQVTQFGKPVTLSCSQTLNHNVMYWYQQKSSQAPKLLFHYYDKDFNNEADTPDNFQSRRPNTSFCFLDIRSPGLGDTAMYLCATRETGDEQFFGPGTRLTVL.

The chain has TRBV9 and TRBJ2-1. The CDR3 consists of 15 residues. The germline V gene encodes CDR1 SGDLS and CDR2 YYNGEE. CDR3 sequence: CASSVDGITYNEQFF. Complete variable domain (other parts from reference TRBV9 and TRBJ2-1): DSGVTQTPKHLITATGQRVTLRCSPRSGDLSVYWYQQSLDQGLQFLIQYYNGEERAKGNILERFSAQQFPDLHSELNLSSLELGDSALYFCASSVDGITYNEQFFGPGTRLTVL.

J is TRBJ2-6 and V is TRBV3-1; TCRdb lists TRBD1, though no DNA is available to test this call. This CDR3 comprises 18 residues. Germline V gives CDR1 LGHDT, CDR2 YNNKEL (reference sequence). The CDR3 loop reads CASSQRSPKSSGANVLTF.

The CDR3 sequence: CSVAFGGGSGANVLTF. The chain carries TRBV29-1 and TRBJ2-6; without DNA, the TCRdb call of TRBD2 cannot be checked. The V gene's germline CDR1 is SQVTM and CDR2 ANQGSEA. This CDR3 is 16 amino acids long.

V and J are TRBV9 and TRBJ1-5. Germline V gene sequence: CDR1 SGDLS, CDR2 YYNGEE. CDR3 length equals 13 residues. CDR3 amino acids: CASSAGVTQPQHF.

The chain couples TRBV12-3 or TRBV12-4 to TRBJ2-3; checking the TCRdb D call of TRBD1 is not possible without DNA. This CDR3 contains 14 residues. CDR3 sequence: CASSWERGTDTQYF.

The V call is TRBV5-4, the J call TRBJ1-1; checking the TCRdb D call of TRBD1 is not possible without DNA. Germline CDR1 is SGHNT and CDR2 is YYREEE (reference sequence). The CDR3 contains 17 residues. CDR3 amino acids: CASSTRDRGRLGTEAFF.

The chain combines TRBV20-1 with TRBJ2-1. Per germline, CDR1 DFQATT and CDR2 SNEGSKA (reference sequence). This CDR3 comprises 16 residues. The CDR3 loop reads CSARDLSSGTYNEQFF.

The chain combines TRBV7-8 with TRBJ2-5; as DNA is missing, the TRBD1 call by TCRdb cannot be tested. Germline CDR1 and CDR2: SGHVS and FQNEAQ. The CDR3 length is 14 residues. CDR3 amino acids: CASSFDRAQETQYF. Full variable domain (rest looked up from reference TRBV7-8 and TRBJ2-5): GAGVSQSPRYKVAKRGQDVALRCDPISGHVSLFWYQQALGQGPEFLTYFQNEAQLDKSGLPSDRFFAERPEGSVSTLKIQRTQQEDSAVYLCASSFDRAQETQYFGPGTRLLVL.

The chain carries TRBV10-2 and TRBJ2-5; the TCRdb call, TRBD2, lacks DNA for checking. The CDR3 runs 15 residues. From germline, CDR1 is WSHSY and CDR2 SAAADI. Here the CDR3 reads CASSEAGGPQETQYF.

J is TRBJ2-6 and V is TRBV4-3. Germline V gene lookup returns CDR1 LGHNA and CDR2 YSLEER. The CDR3 runs 15 residues. CDR3 amino acids: CASSHLSSGANVLTF.

V and J are TRBV19 and TRBJ1-2; the TRBD1 assignment by TCRdb is unverifiable without DNA. There are 15 residues in the CDR3. CDR1 is LNHDA and CDR2 is SQIVND in the germline V gene (reference sequence). CDR3 sequence: CASSIRGQSNYGYTF.

The V and J genes are TRBV29-1 and TRBJ2-7. CDR1 and CDR2 (germline): SQVTM, ANQGSEA. The CDR3 runs 12 residues. This chain's CDR3 is CSVEVGPYEQYF.

The V and J genes are TRBV7-8 and TRBJ2-1; TCRdb selects TRBD1, and the lack of DNA leaves this call unchecked. Germline assignment: CDR1 SGHVS and CDR2 FQNEAQ. CDR3 size: 16 residues. CDR3 amino acids: CASSGIRGPAVYEQFF.

The chain recombines TRBV14 with TRBJ2-1; TCRdb lists TRBD1, though no DNA is available to test this call. The CDR3 consists of 16 residues. The germline V gene encodes CDR1 SGHDN and CDR2 FVKESK. The CDR3: CASSQGARTLYNEQFF.

The chain employs TRBV27 and TRBJ2-1; with no DNA, the TCRdb D assignment of TRBD1 cannot be verified. This CDR3 has 15 amino acids. The germline V gene encodes CDR1 MNHEY and CDR2 SMNVEV (reference sequence). CDR3: CASSFWDRGRNEQFF.

The chain links TRBV27 to TRBJ1-2. This CDR3 region has 11 residues. Germline-derived CDR1 and CDR2 are MNHEY and SMNVEV (reference sequence). This chain's CDR3 is CASGTNYGYTF.